A single T cell receptor (beta chain) is shown here with its context. The antigen remains unidentified. V lost 3 bases to trimming and J lost 9 bases; unmatched junction nucleotides: 9. This CDR3 has 15 residues. Germline V gives CDR1 SGHTA, CDR2 FQGNSA. This specimen belongs to a study of radiation and T cells in renal cell carcinoma. Time point in this sample: baseline pretreatment blood. This sample's treatment: 15 Gy SBRT to primary tumor, nephrectomy 4 weeks later. Blood was sampled at baseline, 2 weeks and 4 weeks after SBRT. Study-wide results and caveats: Baseline intratumoral clonotype presence is unknown without pretreatment biopsies. From baseline, blood top tumor clonotypes peaked at 2 weeks post-radiation.

The protocol was immunoSEQ multiplex PCR, while the TCRdb copy is restricted to in-frame clones and leaves out a portion. Here the sample spans more than 75,000 clones, under 90% being singletons. The TCR was taken from a man aged 60-69 years with renal cell carcinoma. This specimen was blood, taken from a patient whose treatment included radiotherapy and nephrectomy. The genes are TRBV7-2 and TRBJ2-1; 9 nucleotides agree with TRBD2. The CDR3 here is CASSLAGGAWGEQFF. DNA for the CDR3: TGTGCCAGCAGCTTGGCGGGAGGGGCATGGGGTGAGCAGTTCTTC.